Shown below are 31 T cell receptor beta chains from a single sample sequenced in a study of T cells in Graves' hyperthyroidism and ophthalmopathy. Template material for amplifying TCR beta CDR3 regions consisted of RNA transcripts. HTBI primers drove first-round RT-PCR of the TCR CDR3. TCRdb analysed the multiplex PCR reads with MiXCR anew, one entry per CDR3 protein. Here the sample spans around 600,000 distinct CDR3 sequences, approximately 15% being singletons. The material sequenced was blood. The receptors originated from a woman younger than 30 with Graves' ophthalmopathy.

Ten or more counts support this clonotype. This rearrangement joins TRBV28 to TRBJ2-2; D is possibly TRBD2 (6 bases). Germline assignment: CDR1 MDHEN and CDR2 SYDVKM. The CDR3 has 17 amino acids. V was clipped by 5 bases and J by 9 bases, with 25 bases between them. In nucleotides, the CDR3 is TGTGCCAGCAGTATCCGAAGGGGCCTGATACGCGGGAGGGAGCTGTTTTTT. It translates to CASSIRRGLIRGRELFF.

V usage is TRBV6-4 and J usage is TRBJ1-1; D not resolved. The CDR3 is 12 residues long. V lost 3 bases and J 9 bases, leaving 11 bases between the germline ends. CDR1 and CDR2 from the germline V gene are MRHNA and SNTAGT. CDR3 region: CASSDLGGKAFF. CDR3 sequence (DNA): TGTGCCAGCAGTGATCTGGGTGGGAAAGCTTTCTTT.

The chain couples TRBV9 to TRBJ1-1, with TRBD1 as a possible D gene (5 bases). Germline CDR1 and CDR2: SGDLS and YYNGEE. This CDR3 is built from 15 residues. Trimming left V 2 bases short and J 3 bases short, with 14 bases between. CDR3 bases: TGTGCCAGCAGCGTGGAGGGGCGTCTCGACACTGAAGCTTTCTTT. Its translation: CASSVEGRLDTEAFF. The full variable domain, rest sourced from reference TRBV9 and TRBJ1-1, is DSGVTQTPKHLITATGQRVTLRCSPRSGDLSVYWYQQSLDQGLQFLIQYYNGEERAKGNILERFSAQQFPDLHSELNLSSLELGDSALYFCASSVEGRLDTEAFFGQGTRLTVV.

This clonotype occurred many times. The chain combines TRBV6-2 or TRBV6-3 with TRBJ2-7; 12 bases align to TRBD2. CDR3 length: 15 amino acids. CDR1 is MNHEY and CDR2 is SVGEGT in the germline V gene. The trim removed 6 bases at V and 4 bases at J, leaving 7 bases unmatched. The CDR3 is CASRPPGTSGYEQYF. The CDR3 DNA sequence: TGTGCCAGCAGGCCCCCCGGGACTAGCGGGTACGAGCAGTACTTC.

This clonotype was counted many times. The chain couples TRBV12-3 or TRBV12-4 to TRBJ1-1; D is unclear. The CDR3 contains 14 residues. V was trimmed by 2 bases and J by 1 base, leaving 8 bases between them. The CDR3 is CASSLRDENTEAFF. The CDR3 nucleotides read TGTGCCAGCAGTTTAAGGGATGAGAACACTGAAGCTTTCTTT.

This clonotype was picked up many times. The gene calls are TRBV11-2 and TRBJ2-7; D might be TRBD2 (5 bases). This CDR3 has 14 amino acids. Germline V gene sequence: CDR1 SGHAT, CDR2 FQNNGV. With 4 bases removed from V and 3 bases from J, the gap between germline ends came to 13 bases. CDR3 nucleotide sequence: TGTGCCAGCAGCTCGGGCCCCCGGGGCTACGAGCAGTACTTC. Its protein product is CASSSGPRGYEQYF.

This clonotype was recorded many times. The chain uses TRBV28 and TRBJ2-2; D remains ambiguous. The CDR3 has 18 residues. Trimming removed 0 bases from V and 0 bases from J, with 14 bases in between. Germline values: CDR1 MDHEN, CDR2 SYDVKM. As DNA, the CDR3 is TGTGCCAGCAGTTTATGGTTGGCGCAAACCTCGAACACCGGGGAGCTGTTTTTT. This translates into CASSLWLAQTSNTGELFF.

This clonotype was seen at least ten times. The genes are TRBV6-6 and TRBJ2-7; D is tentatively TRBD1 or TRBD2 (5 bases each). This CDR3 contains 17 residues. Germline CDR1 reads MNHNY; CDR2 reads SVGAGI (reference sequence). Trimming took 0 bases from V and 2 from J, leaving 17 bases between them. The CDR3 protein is CASSYSMAGTHTYEQYF. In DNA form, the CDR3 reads TGTGCCAGCAGTTACTCGATGGCCGGGACCCACACCTACGAGCAGTACTTC.

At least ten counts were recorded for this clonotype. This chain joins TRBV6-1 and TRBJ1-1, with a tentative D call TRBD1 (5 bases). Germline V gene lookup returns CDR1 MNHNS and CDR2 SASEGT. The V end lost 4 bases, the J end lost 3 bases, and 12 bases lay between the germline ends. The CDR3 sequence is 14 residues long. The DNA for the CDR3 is TGTGCCAGCAGTGCCAGGCCAGGGTACACTGAAGCTTTCTTT. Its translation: CASSARPGYTEAFF.

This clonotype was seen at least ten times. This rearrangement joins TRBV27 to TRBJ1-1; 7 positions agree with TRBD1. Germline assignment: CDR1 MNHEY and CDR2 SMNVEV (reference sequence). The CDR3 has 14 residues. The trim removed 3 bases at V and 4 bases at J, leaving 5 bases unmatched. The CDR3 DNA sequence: TGTGCCAGCAGTTTGAGGGGGCACAGCACTGAAGCTTTCTTT. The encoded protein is CASSLRGHSTEAFF.

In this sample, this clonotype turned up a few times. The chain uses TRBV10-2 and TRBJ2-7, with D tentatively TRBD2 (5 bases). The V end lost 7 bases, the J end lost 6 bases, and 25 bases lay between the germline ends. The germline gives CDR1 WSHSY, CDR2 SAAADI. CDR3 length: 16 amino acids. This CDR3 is CASNEGSERGNGEQYF. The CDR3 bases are TGCGCCAGCAACGAAGGCTCTGAACGAGGGAATGGCGAGCAGTACTTC.

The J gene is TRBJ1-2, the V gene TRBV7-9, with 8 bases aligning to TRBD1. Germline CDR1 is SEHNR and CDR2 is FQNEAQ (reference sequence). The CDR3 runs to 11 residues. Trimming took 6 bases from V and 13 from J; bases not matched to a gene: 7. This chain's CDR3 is CASRDRALLTF. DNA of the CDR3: TGTGCCAGCAGGGACAGGGCTCTCCTCACCTTC.

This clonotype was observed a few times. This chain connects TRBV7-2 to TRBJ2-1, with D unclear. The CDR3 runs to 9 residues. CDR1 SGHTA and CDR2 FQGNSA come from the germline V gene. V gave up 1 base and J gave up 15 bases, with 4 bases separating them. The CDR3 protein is CASSLGRFF. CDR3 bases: TGTGCCAGCAGCTTAGGGCGGTTCTTC.

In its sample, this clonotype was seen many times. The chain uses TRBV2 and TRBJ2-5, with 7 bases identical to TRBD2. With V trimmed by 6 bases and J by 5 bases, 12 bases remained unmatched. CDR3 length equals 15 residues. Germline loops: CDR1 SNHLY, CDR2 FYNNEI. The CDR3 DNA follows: TGTGCCAGCAGCTTGTCCGGGACTAAGAGGGAGACCCAGTACTTC. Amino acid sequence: CASSLSGTKRETQYF. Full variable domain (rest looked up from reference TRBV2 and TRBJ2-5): EPEVTQTPSHQVTQMGQEVILRCVPISNHLYFYWYRQILGQKVEFLVSFYNNEISEKSEIFDDQFSVERPDGSNFTLKIRSTKLEDSAMYFCASSLSGTKRETQYFGPGTRLLVL.

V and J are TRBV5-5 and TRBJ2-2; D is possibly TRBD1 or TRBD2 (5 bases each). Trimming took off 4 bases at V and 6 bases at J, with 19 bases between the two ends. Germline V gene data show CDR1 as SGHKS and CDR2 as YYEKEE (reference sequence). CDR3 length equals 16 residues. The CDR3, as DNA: TGTGCCAGCAGCGCTGAGAGGGGCGGGCACGCCGGGGAGCTGTTTTTT. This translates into CASSAERGGHAGELFF.

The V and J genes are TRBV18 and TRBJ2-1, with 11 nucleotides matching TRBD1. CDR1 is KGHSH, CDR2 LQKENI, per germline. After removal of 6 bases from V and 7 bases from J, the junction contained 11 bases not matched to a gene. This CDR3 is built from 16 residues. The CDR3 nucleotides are TGTGCCAGCTCCTTCGTCGGGACAGGGGGTTCGAATGAGCAGTTCTTC. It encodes CASSFVGTGGSNEQFF.

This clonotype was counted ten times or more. CDR3 bases: TGTGCCTCAGCGCGGACTTACTCCTACGAGCAGTACTTC. Translating gives CASARTYSYEQYF. The rearrangement uses TRBV28 and TRBJ2-7, with a possible D match to TRBD2 (5 bases). Germline CDR1 and CDR2: MDHEN and SYDVKM. CDR3 length: 13 residues. Deletions cut 11 bases from V and 0 bases from J, with 14 bases between.

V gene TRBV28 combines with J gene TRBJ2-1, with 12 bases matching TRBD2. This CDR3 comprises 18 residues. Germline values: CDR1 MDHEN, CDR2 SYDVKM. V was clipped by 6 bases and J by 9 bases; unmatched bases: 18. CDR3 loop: CASSQTPLGTSGLSEQFF. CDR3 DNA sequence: TGTGCCAGCAGCCAAACCCCATTAGGGACTAGCGGGTTGAGTGAGCAGTTCTTC.

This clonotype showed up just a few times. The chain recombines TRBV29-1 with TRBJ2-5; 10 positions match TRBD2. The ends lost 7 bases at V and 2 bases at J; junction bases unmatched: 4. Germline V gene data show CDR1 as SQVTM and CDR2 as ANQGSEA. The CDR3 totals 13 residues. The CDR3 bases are TGCAGCGCCAGACTAGCGGGTCAAGAGACCCAGTACTTC. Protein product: CSARLAGQETQYF.

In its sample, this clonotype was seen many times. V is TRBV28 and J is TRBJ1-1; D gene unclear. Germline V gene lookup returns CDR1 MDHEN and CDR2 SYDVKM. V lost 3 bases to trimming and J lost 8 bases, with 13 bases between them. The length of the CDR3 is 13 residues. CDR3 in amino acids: CASSFSPRREAFF. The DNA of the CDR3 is TGTGCCAGCAGTTTTAGCCCCCGTAGGGAAGCTTTCTTT.

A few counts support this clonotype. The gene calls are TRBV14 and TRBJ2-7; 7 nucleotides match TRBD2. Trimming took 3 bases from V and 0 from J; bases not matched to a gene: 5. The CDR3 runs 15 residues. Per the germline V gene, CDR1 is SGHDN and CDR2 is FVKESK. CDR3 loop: CASSQGRGSSYEQYF. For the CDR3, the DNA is TGTGCCAGCAGCCAGGGACGCGGGAGCTCCTACGAGCAGTACTTC.

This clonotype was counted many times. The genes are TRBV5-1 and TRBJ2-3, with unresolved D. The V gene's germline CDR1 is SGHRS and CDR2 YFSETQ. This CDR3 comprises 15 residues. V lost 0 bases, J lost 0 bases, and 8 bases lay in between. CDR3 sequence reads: CASSLAGWSTDTQYF. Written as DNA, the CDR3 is TGCGCCAGCAGCTTGGCCGGGTGGAGCACAGATACGCAGTATTTT.

The CDR3 nucleotides read TGTGCCAGCATCCCAAACGGGAAAAACTATGGCTACACCTTC. Residues: CASIPNGKNYGYTF. This chain connects TRBV6-1 to TRBJ1-2; D not resolved. CDR3 length equals 14 residues. CDR1 and CDR2 from the germline V gene are MNHNS and SASEGT. V gave up 7 bases and J gave up 2 bases, with 14 bases separating them.

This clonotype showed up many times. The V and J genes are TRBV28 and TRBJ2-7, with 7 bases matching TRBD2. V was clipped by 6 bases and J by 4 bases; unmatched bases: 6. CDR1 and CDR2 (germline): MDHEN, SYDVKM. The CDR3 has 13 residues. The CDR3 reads CASSHGGGYEQYF. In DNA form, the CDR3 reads TGTGCCAGCAGCCATGGGGGGGGATACGAGCAGTACTTC.

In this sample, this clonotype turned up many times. CDR3 in DNA: TGTGCCAGCAGCCCGCGATCAATGAACACTGAAGCTTTCTTT. It yields the protein CASSPRSMNTEAFF. V is TRBV7-9 and J is TRBJ1-1, with D unclear. V was shortened by 5 bases and J by 0 bases, with 10 bases between the two germline ends. Germline V gene data show CDR1 as SEHNR and CDR2 as FQNEAQ (reference sequence). The CDR3 length is 14 residues.

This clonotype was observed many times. The CDR3 spells CASSYAQGRAFF. CDR3 in DNA: TGTGCCAGCAGCTACGCACAGGGGAGAGCTTTCTTT. The V and J genes are TRBV11-2 and TRBJ1-1, with 7 bases identical to TRBD1. CDR1 and CDR2 from the germline V gene are SGHAT and FQNNGV. The CDR3 is 12 amino acids. V gave up 4 bases and J gave up 10 bases; unmatched junction bases: 6.

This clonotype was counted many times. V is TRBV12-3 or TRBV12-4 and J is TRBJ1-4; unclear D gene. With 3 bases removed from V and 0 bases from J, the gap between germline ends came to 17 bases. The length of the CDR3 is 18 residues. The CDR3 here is CASSFRFPTATTNEKLFF. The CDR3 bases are TGTGCCAGCAGTTTTAGATTCCCCACAGCTACAACTAATGAAAAACTGTTTTTT.

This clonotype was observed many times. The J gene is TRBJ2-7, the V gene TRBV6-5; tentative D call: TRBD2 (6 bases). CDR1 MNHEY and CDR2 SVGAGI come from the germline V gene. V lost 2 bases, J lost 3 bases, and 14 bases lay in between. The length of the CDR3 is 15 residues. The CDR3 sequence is CASSYTSQTSYEQYF. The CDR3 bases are TGTGCCAGCAGTTACACCTCCCAGACTAGCTACGAGCAGTACTTC.

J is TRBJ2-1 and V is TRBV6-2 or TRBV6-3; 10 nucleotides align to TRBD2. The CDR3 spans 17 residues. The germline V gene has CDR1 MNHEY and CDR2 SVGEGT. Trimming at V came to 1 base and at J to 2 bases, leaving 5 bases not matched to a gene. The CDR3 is CASSYFFLAGAYNEQFF. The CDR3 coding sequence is TGTGCCAGCAGTTACTTTTTCCTAGCGGGAGCCTACAATGAGCAGTTCTTC.

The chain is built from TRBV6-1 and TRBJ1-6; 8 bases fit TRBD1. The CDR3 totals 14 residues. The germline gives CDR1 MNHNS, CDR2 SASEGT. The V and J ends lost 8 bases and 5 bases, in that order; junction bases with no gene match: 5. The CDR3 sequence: CASATTGDNSPLHF. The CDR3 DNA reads TGTGCCAGCGCGACGACAGGGGATAATTCACCCCTCCACTTT.

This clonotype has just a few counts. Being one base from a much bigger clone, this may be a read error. CDR3 sequence reads: CAGSSPDGRAYEQYF. In DNA form, the CDR3 reads TGCGCCGGCAGCTCCCCCGACGGCAGAGCCTACGAGCAGTACTTC. This chain connects TRBV5-1 to TRBJ2-7; D gene uncertain. The CDR3 covers 15 residues. CDR1 and CDR2 from the germline V gene are SGHRS and YFSETQ.